This T cell receptor (beta chain) was captured in a study of blood T cell repertoires in COVID-19. Source study methods: The assay estimated nucleated cells by amplifying reference gene primers. Method: immunoSEQ multiplex PCR; TCRdb's copy keeps in-frame clones and lacks some. V and J calls and clone size are given by that table; D and trimming were obtained from the DNA. The table includes approximately 180,000 clones, less than 90% detected once. Donors were grouped by their self-reported clinical history. Germline CDR1 is LGHDT and CDR2 is YNNKEL (reference sequence). Trimming took 4 bases from V and 8 from J, leaving 14 bases between them. This CDR3 is built from 13 residues.

This TCR came from a human donor with acute COVID-19. The donor label of this sample is uncertain. The chain employs TRBV3-1 (or the pseudogene TRBV3-2) and TRBJ1-1; D may be TRBD1 (6 bases). Specimen: PBMCs or T cells enriched from blood (not recorded which). CDR3 nucleotide sequence: TGTGCCAGCAGCCTGGACAGCCAAGGGGAAGCTTTCTTT. As protein: CASSLDSQGEAFF.